The 10 T cell receptor beta chains below all came from one sample that was sequenced in a study of T cell clonotyping in hematopoietic cell transplantation (dated by TCRdb to the early 2020s). Reading the label with the study, this specimen's time point is: recipient sample about 28 days before transplant, after cytoreduction. Libraries were prepared through the immunoSEQ multiplex PCR assay. What TCRdb holds here is the immuneACCESS table cut down to in-frame rearrangements. Part of the clones is not present; checked against another copy, under half of the missing clones reflect an unresolved V gene, and the others are unexplained. Counted in this sample were roughly 45,000 clones; 65% to 90% of them appeared once. The ten most abundant clones make up about 5.6% of the sample. This sample comprised peripheral blood mononuclear cells, obtained before stem cell transplant. The receptors shown here come from a man aged 55-75 years with biphenotypic leukemia. Some clones in this sample may be carry-over from other donors' samples.

The chain is built from TRBV19 and TRBJ2-6, with TRBD2 as a possible D gene (6 bases). In germline, CDR1 is LNHDA, CDR2 SQIVND (reference sequence). The CDR3 runs to 15 residues. The V end lost 2 bases, the J end lost 2 bases, and 7 bases lay between the germline ends. The CDR3 bases are TGTGCCAGTAGTATATCGGGAGCTGGGGCCAACGTCCTGACTTTC. It translates to CASSISGAGANVLTF.

DNA for the CDR3: TGTGCCAGCAGTAGAGGGGAGGGGGTGGGCACCGGGGAGCTGTTTTTT. It is translated as CASSRGEGVGTGELFF. This chain links TRBV6-6 with TRBJ2-2; the D gene is possibly TRBD2 (7 bases). CDR1 and CDR2 (germline): MNHNY, SVGAGI (reference sequence). Trimming took off 5 bases at V and 4 bases at J, with 17 bases between the two ends. The CDR3 is made up of 16 amino acids.

The chain uses TRBV13 and TRBJ2-7, with no clear D. Germline-derived CDR1 and CDR2 are PRHDT and FYEKMQ (reference sequence). The CDR3 is 12 amino acids. Between the trimmed V and J ends, which lost 5 bases and 6 bases, there was a span of 11 bases. The CDR3 DNA is TGTGCCAGCAGCCAGTCGTACCGCGAGCAGTACTTC. Translating gives CASSQSYREQYF.

The CDR3 protein is CASSSQRGAYNEQFF. CDR3 DNA: TGTGCCAGCAGTTCCCAGCGGGGCGCCTACAATGAGCAGTTCTTC. This chain joins TRBV28 and TRBJ2-1, with 7 bases lining up with TRBD2. Trimming removed 4 bases from V and 2 bases from J; junction bases left unmatched: 5. The CDR3 sequence is 15 residues long. Germline V CDR1 and CDR2: MDHEN, SYDVKM.

The chain uses TRBV28 and TRBJ1-2; perhaps TRBD1 as D (5 bases). The CDR3 has 13 residues. V shed 4 bases and J shed 7 bases, with 13 bases lying between them. The germline V gene encodes CDR1 MDHEN and CDR2 SYDVKM. The CDR3 DNA reads TGTGCCAGCAGTTCTAGGGGAAGGGGTGGCTACACCTTC. It yields the protein CASSSRGRGGYTF.

This sequence joins TRBV4-1 and TRBJ1-1; maybe TRBD1 (6 bases). Germline loops: CDR1 MGHRA, CDR2 YSYEKL. The CDR3 sequence is 15 residues long. V lost 1 base to trimming and J lost 3 bases, with 12 bases between them. CDR3 DNA: TGCGCCAGCAGCCAAGGGGCAGGGGCAGACACTGAAGCTTTCTTT. Protein product: CASSQGAGADTEAFF.

This chain connects TRBV27 to TRBJ1-2; 8 bases line up with TRBD1. The CDR3 spans 15 residues. V gave up 4 bases and J gave up 2 bases; unmatched junction bases: 6. The germline CDR1 and CDR2 sequences are MNHEY and SMNVEV (reference sequence). The CDR3 coding sequence is TGTGCCAGCAGTTCGCAGGGGGCGCCGAACTATGGCTACACCTTC. Translating gives CASSSQGAPNYGYTF.

The chain combines TRBV19 with TRBJ1-2; D gene uncertain. The V end lost 10 bases, the J end lost 2 bases, and 14 bases lay between the germline ends. CDR1 is LNHDA, CDR2 SQIVND, per germline (reference sequence). The CDR3 loop spans 13 amino acids. The CDR3 coding sequence is TGTGCCATCGCCAACGACCGCAACTATGGCTACACCTTC. This sequence encodes CAIANDRNYGYTF.

The chain employs TRBV28 and TRBJ2-4; 7 positions match TRBD1. This CDR3 is 12 amino acids long. The ends lost 10 bases at V and 7 bases at J; junction bases unmatched: 7. Germline values: CDR1 MDHEN, CDR2 SYDVKM. DNA of the CDR3: TGTGCCACCACGACAGGGCTTAACATTCAGTACTTC. Amino acid sequence: CATTTGLNIQYF.

The chain uses TRBV7-2 and TRBJ2-7; 8 bases match TRBD1. CDR1 SGHTA and CDR2 FQGNSA come from the germline V gene. The trim removed 5 bases at V and 2 bases at J, leaving 5 bases unmatched. The CDR3 sequence is 14 residues long. The CDR3 reads CASSGRTGPYEQYF. In DNA form, the CDR3 reads TGTGCCAGCAGCGGCCGGACAGGGCCCTACGAGCAGTACTTC.